The clone carrying this T cell receptor (beta chain) was detected a few times. For TCR beta, libraries came from iRepertoire HTBI primers and Arm-PCR of CDR3 regions. TCRdb reanalysed the multiplex PCR reads using MiXCR and keeps one entry per CDR3 protein. The table lists around 480,000 distinct CDR3 sequences, roughly 16% of them singletons. CDR3 length equals 16 residues. Germline trimming cut 4 bases from V and 2 bases from J; bases unmatched to any gene: 10. Germline CDR1 and CDR2: MNHGY and SVAAGI. The sample comes from a study of regulatory T cells in long-lasting Graves disease. Specified time point: newly diagnosed GD, antithyroid drugs for less than 3 months. PBMCs provided the RNA from which the TCR library was made. The data also belong to a second study, concerning T cells in Graves' hyperthyroidism and ophthalmopathy. That work adds: A model using 13 V-J features told ophthalmopathy apart from stable hyperthyroidism.

The sequences come from peripheral blood mononuclear cells (PBMCs), collected at new diagnosis, from a patient treated with antithyroid drugs. This clonotype was obtained from a woman aged 35-65 years with Graves disease. The V gene is TRBV6-9, the J gene TRBJ1-2, with 7 bases lining up with TRBD1. The CDR3 region is CASSSENRGQNYGYTF. The CDR3 DNA reads as TGTGCCAGCAGTTCAGAGAACAGGGGCCAAAACTATGGCTACACCTTC.